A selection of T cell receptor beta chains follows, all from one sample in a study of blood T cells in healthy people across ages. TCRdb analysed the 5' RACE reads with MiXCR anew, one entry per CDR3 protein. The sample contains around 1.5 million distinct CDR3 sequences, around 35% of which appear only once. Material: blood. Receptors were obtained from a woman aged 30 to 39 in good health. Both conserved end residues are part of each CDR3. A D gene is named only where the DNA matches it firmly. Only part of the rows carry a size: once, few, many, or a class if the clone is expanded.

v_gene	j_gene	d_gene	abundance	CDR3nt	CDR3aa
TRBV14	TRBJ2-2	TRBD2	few	TGTGCCAGCAGCCAACTGAAGCGGGGGAGCACCGGGGAGCTGTTTTTT	CASSQLKRGSTGELFF
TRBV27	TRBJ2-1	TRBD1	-	TGTGCCAGCAGTTCCGACAGGGCATCCAATGAGCGGTTCTTC	CASSSDRASNERFF
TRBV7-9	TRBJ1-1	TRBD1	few	TGTGCCAGCAGCCCGGGACAGGGAAGCTCTGAAGCTTTCTTT	CASSPGQGSSEAFF
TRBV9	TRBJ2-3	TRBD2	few	TGTGCCAGCAGCGTATCAGCGGGACCCGGGGATACGCAGTATTTT	CASSVSAGPGDTQYF
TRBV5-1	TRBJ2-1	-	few	TGCGCCAGCAGCTTGGGAGTGGGGCCGGGGTTTCATGAGCAGTTCTTC	CASSLGVGPGFHEQFF
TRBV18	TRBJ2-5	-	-	TGTGCCAGCTCACCAAAATCACCAGGACCTCTCGGAGGGACCCAGTACTTC	CASSPKSPGPLGGTQYF
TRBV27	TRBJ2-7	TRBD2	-	TGTGCCAGCAGTTTAAGCGGGGTTTCCTACGAGCAGTACTTC	CASSLSGVSYEQYF
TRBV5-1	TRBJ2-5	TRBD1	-	TGCGCCAGCAGCAGCCAGGGACAGGGTCGGGAGACCCAGTACTTC	CASSSQGQGRETQYF
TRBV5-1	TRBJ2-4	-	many	TGTGCCAGCAGCTTAGACTCCAAAAACATTCAGTACTTC	CASSLDSKNIQYF
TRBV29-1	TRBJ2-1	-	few	TGCAGCGTTGAGGGGGCAGGCTTCTACAATGAGCAGTTCTTC	CSVEGAGFYNEQFF
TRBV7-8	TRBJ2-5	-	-	TGTGCCAGCAGCCAACCCCGGGACCTTATAACGGGGACCCAGTACTTC	CASSQPRDLITGTQYF
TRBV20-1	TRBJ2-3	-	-	TGCAGTGCTAGTTCCGTTACGCGGTATTTT	CSASSVTRYF
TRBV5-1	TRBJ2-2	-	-	TGCGCCAGCAGCTTGGAAGGAGGGGGCTACGGGGAGCTGTTTTTT	CASSLEGGGYGELFF
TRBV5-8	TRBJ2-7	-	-	TGTGCCAGCAGCTTGGCGGACGGGTTCTACGAGCAGTACTTC	CASSLADGFYEQYF
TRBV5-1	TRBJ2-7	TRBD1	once	TGCGCCAGCAGCTTGTACCAGGGGGCCAACGAGCAGTACTTC	CASSLYQGANEQYF
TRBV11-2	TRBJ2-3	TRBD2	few	TGTGCCAGCAGCTCCGGGCGGGGGGTCGCAGATACGCAGTATTTT	CASSSGRGVADTQYF
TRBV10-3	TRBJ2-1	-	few	TGTGCCATCAGTGAGTCTTACGAGGGAAATGAGCAGTTCTTC	CAISESYEGNEQFF
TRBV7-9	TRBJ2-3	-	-	TGTGCCAGCAGCTTAAGGGGCGGGGAAGCCACAGATACGCAGTATTTT	CASSLRGGEATDTQYF
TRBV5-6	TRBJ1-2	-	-	TGTGCCAGCAGCTCACAGGGAAGGAACTATGGCTACACCTTC	CASSSQGRNYGYTF
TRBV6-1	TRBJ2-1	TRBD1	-	TGTGCCAGCGGGGACAGCCTAGTCAATGAGCAGTTCTTC	CASGDSLVNEQFF
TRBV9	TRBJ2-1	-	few	TGTGCCAGCAGCCCACCGGGGGCTCACACATTCTACAATGAGCAGTTCTTC	CASSPPGAHTFYNEQFF
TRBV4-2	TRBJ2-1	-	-	TGTGCCAGCAGCCAAGACCATGGAGCACTGGGATCCTACAATGAGCAGTTCTTC	CASSQDHGALGSYNEQFF
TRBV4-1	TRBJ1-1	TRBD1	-	TGCGCCAGCAGCGGGGACAGCCGGAACACTGAAGCTTTCTTT	CASSGDSRNTEAFF
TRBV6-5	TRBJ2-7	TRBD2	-	TGTGCCAGCAGTTTCCGATCGGGGGTAGCGGGACCTTACTACGAGCAGTACTTC	CASSFRSGVAGPYYEQYF
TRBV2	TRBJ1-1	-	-	TGTGCCAGCAGTGAGCGGGCAGGGCAGAACACTGAAGCTTTCTTT	CASSERAGQNTEAFF
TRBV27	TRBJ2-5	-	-	TGTGCCAGCAGTCCATCAGGGGGGGGCCCTTCCCAAGAGACCCAGTACTTC	CASSPSGGGPSQETQYF
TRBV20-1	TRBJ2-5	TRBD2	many	TGCAGTGCTAGACGGCGGGGGGACCAAGAGACCCAGTACTTC	CSARRRGDQETQYF
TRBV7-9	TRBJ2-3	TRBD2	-	TGTGCCAGCAGCGGGGGGGGAACCACAGATACGCAGTATTTT	CASSGGGTTDTQYF
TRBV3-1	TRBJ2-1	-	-	TGTGCCAGCAGCCAAGATATAGGGGTCTCCTACAATGAGCAGTTCTTC	CASSQDIGVSYNEQFF
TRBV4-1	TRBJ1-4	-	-	TGCGCCAGCAGCCCTTCAACGTCGCGGGGGTCGGAGGAAAAACTGTTTTTT	CASSPSTSRGSEEKLFF
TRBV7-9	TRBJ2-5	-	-	TGTGCCAGCAGCTTTAGTGCCGTTGGAGAGACCCAGTACTTC	CASSFSAVGETQYF
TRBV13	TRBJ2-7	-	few	TGTGCCAGCAGCTCCACGGGGGACCGAACCAGCTCCTACGAGCAGTACTTC	CASSSTGDRTSSYEQYF